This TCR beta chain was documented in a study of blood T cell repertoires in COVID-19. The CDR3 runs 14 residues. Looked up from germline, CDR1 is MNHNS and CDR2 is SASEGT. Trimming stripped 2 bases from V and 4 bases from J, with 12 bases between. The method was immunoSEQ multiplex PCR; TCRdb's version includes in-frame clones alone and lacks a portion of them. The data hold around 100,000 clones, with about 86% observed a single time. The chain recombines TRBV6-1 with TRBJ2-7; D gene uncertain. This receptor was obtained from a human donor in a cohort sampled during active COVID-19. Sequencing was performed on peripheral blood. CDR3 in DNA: TGTGCCAGCAGTGAACCTGGCGGCTTATACGAGCAGTACTTC. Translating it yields CASSEPGGLYEQYF.